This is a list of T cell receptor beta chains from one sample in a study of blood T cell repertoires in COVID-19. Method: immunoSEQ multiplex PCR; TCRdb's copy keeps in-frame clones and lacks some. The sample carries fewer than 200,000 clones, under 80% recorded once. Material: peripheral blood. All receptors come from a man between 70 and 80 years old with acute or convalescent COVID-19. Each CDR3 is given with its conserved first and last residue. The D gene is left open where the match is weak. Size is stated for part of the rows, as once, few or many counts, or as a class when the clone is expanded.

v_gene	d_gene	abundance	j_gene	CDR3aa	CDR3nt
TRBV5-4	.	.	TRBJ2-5	CASSTNRVQETQYF	TGTGCCAGCAGCACTAACAGGGTACAGGAGACCCAGTACTTC
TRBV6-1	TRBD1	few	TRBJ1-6	CASSVSRDSYNSPLHF	TGTGCCAGCAGTGTATCCCGGGACAGTTATAATTCACCCCTCCACTTT
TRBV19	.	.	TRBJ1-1	CASSDKTTGFSEAFF	TGTGCCAGTAGCGACAAAACCACAGGATTCAGTGAAGCTTTCTTT
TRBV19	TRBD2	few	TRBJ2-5	CASSRFAGGPPETQYF	TGTGCCAGTAGTAGATTTGCGGGAGGGCCCCCAGAGACCCAGTACTTC
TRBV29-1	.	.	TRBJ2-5	CSVSEETQYF	TGCAGCGTGTCAGAAGAGACCCAGTACTTC
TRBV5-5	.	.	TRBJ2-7	CASTPRAGLSYEQYF	TGTGCCAGCACCCCGAGGGCGGGGTTATCCTACGAGCAGTACTTC
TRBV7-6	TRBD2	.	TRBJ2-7	CASSRSGILSYEQYF	TGTGCCAGCAGCAGAAGCGGGATTCTATCCTACGAGCAGTACTTC
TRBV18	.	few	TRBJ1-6	CASSPRSDNNSPLHF	TGTGCCAGCTCACCACGGTCAGACAATAATTCACCCCTCCACTTT
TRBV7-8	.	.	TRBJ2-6	CASSFGGISGANVLTF	TGTGCCAGCAGCTTCGGGGGAATCTCTGGGGCCAACGTCCTGACTTTC
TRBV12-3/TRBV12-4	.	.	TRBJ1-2	CASSFYPYGYTF	TGTGCCAGCAGTTTCTACCCCTATGGCTACACCTTC
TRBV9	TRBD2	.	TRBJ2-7	CASSVASGTYEQYF	TGTGCCAGCAGCGTGGCTAGCGGAACCTACGAGCAGTACTTC
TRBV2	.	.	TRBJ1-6	CASSEDRARGSPLHF	TGTGCCAGCAGTGAAGACAGGGCGAGAGGTTCACCCCTCCACTTT
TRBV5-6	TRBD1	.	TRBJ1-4	CASSPTTGGSEKLFF	TGTGCCAGCAGCCCTACGACAGGGGGGTCAGAAAAACTGTTTTTT
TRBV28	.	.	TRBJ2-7	CASSSRVYEQYF	TGTGCCAGCAGTTCCCGGGTCTACGAGCAGTACTTC
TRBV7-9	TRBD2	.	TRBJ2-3	CASSLGRGTDTQYF	TGTGCCAGCAGCTTAGGGCGGGGGACAGATACGCAGTATTTT
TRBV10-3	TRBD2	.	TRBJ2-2	CAISEPGGAGDTGELFF	TGTGCCATCAGTGAACCGGGTGGGGCGGGGGACACCGGGGAGCTGTTTTTT
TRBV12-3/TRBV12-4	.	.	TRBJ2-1	CASSPTARGEQFF	TGTGCCAGCAGCCCCACAGCTAGGGGGGAGCAGTTCTTC
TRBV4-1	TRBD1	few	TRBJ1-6	CASSRQGDNSPLHF	TGCGCCAGCAGCAGGCAGGGGGACAATTCACCCCTCCACTTT
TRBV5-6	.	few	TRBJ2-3	CASSVAPASTDTQYF	TGTGCCAGCAGCGTAGCGCCCGCTAGCACAGATACGCAGTATTTT
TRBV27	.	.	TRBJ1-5	CASRPSGGQPQHF	TGTGCCAGCAGGCCTAGCGGGGGTCAGCCCCAGCATTTT
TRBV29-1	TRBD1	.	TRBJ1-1	CSVAWDRANTEAFF	TGCAGCGTTGCATGGGACAGGGCGAACACTGAAGCTTTCTTT
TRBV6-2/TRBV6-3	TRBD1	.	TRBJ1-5	CASSYYRGSHQPQHF	TGTGCCAGCAGTTACTACAGGGGATCGCATCAGCCCCAGCATTTT
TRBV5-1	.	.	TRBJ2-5	CASSLQGGSETQYF	TGCGCCAGCAGCTTGCAGGGGGGCTCAGAGACCCAGTACTTC
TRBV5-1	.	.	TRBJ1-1	CASSPQGLNTEAFF	TGCGCCAGCAGCCCGCAGGGGCTGAACACTGAAGCTTTCTTT
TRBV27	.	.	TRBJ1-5	CASSLSGGGNQPQHF	TGTGCCAGCAGTTTATCCGGGGGGGGCAATCAGCCCCAGCATTTT
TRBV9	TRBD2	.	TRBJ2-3	CASSVALAGTDTQYF	TGTGCCAGCAGCGTAGCCCTAGCGGGGACAGATACGCAGTATTTT
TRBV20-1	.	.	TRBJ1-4	CSAIRNEKLFF	TGCAGTGCTATCAGAAATGAAAAACTGTTTTTT
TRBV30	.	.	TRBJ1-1	CAWGRNTEAFF	TGTGCCTGGGGTCGGAACACTGAAGCTTTCTTT
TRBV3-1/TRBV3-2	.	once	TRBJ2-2	CASSSLRGGELFF	TGTGCCAGCAGCTCCCTTCGAGGCGGGGAGCTGTTTTTT
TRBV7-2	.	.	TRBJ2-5	CASSPRLQETQYF	TGTGCCAGCAGCCCGAGGCTCCAAGAGACCCAGTACTTC
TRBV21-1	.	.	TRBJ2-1	CASSKGGDPWYEQFF	TGTGCCAGCAGCAAAGGGGGGGACCCTTGGTATGAGCAGTTCTTC
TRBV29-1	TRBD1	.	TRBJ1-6	CSVRETGGNSPLHF	TGCAGCGTCCGGGAGACAGGGGGTAATTCACCCCTCCACTTT
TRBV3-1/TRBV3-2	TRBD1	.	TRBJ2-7	CASQNRGLEQYF	TGTGCCAGCCAGAACAGGGGCCTCGAGCAGTACTTC
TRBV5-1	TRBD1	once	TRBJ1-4	CASSLTGVEKLFF	TGCGCCAGCAGCTTGACAGGGGTCGAAAAACTGTTTTTT
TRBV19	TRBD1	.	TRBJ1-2	CASSVGDRLLYGYTF	TGTGCCAGTAGTGTAGGGGACAGGCTCCTCTATGGCTACACCTTC
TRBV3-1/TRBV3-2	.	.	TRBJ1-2	CASAPREVDGYTF	TGTGCCAGCGCCCCCCGGGAGGTGGATGGCTACACCTTC
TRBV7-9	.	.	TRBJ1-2	CVSSLGGANYGYTF	TGTGTCAGCAGCTTAGGGGGAGCTAACTATGGCTACACCTTC
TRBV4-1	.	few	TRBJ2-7	CASSLTSSYEQYF	TGCGCCAGCAGCCTCACATCCTCCTACGAGCAGTACTTC
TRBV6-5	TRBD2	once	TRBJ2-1	CASSKTSSGYNEQFF	TGTGCCAGCAGTAAGACTAGCAGTGGGTACAATGAGCAGTTCTTC
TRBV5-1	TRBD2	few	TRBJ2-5	CASQNRGELGETQYF	TGCGCCAGCCAAAATCGGGGGGAGCTGGGAGAGACCCAGTACTTC
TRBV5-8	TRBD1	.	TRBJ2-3	CASRRNRGLADTQYF	TGTGCCAGCAGAAGAAACAGGGGGCTGGCAGATACGCAGTATTTT
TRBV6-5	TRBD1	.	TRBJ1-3	CASSLGQGVGNTIYF	TGTGCCAGCAGTTTGGGACAGGGGGTTGGAAACACCATATATTTT
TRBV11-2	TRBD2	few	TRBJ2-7	CASSSKSGTNYEQYF	TGTGCCAGCAGCTCCAAGTCGGGGACTAACTACGAGCAGTACTTC
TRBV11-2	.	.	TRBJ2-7	CASSSQGYEQYF	TGTGCCAGCAGCTCGCAGGGTTACGAGCAGTACTTC
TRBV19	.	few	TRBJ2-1	CASSMVQASNEQFF	TGTGCCAGTAGTATGGTCCAGGCATCGAATGAGCAGTTCTTC